This is a list of T cell receptor beta chains from one sample in a study of blood T cell repertoires in COVID-19. Here immunoSEQ multiplex PCR was the method, and the copy in TCRdb shows in-frame clones only, minus some. Of some 160,000 clones listed, around 80% were seen once; the top ten hold roughly 8%. The source material was PBMCs or T cells enriched from blood (not recorded which). These receptors all stem from a woman aged 45-65 years who had recovered from COVID-19. Both conserved end residues are part of each CDR3. A D gene is named only where the DNA matches it firmly. Clone size is given for some rows only: seen once, a few or many times, or a class if the clone is expanded.

CDR3nt: TGTGCCAGCAGTTACGGGCAGGGGGTAGGGCCCCAGCATTTT
CDR3aa: CASSYGQGVGPQHF
j_gene: TRBJ1-5
d_gene: TRBD1
v_gene: TRBV6-2/TRBV6-3
abundance: NA

CDR3nt: TGTGCCAGCAGTGAAGGGCGGGGATCTAATGAAAAACTGTTTTTT
CDR3aa: CASSEGRGSNEKLFF
j_gene: TRBJ1-4
d_gene: NA
v_gene: TRBV6-1
abundance: NA

CDR3nt: TGTGCCAGCACCGGGGGGGGATCCTACACCTTC
CDR3aa: CASTGGGSYTF
j_gene: TRBJ1-2
d_gene: NA
v_gene: TRBV11-2
abundance: NA

CDR3nt: TGTGCCAGCAGTTATTCTCGCGAGCAGTACTTC
CDR3aa: CASSYSREQYF
j_gene: TRBJ2-7
d_gene: NA
v_gene: TRBV28
abundance: NA

CDR3nt: TGTGCCAGCAGTGCCCGACTAGCCGTCGTTGAGCAGTACTTC
CDR3aa: CASSARLAVVEQYF
j_gene: TRBJ2-7
d_gene: TRBD2
v_gene: TRBV2
abundance: few

CDR3nt: TGTGCCAGCTCGGGTCTACCCTACGAGCAGTACTTC
CDR3aa: CASSGLPYEQYF
j_gene: TRBJ2-7
d_gene: NA
v_gene: TRBV12-3/TRBV12-4
abundance: NA

CDR3nt: TGTGCCAGCAGCATTTGGACAGCCCCTACCTACAATGAGCAGTTCTTC
CDR3aa: CASSIWTAPTYNEQFF
j_gene: TRBJ2-1
d_gene: NA
v_gene: TRBV7-9
abundance: NA

CDR3nt: TGTGCCAGCAGCCTGACTAGCGGGGGGTCGGGGGAGCTGTTTTTT
CDR3aa: CASSLTSGGSGELFF
j_gene: TRBJ2-2
d_gene: TRBD2
v_gene: TRBV6-2/TRBV6-3
abundance: few

CDR3nt: TGCAGTGCTGAAGCGGGAGGGCCTCCGTTCTTC
CDR3aa: CSAEAGGPPFF
j_gene: TRBJ2-1
d_gene: TRBD2
v_gene: TRBV20-1
abundance: NA

CDR3nt: TGTGCCAGCAGCCAAGATCCGGGAGCACTCACAGATACGCAGTATTTT
CDR3aa: CASSQDPGALTDTQYF
j_gene: TRBJ2-3
d_gene: NA
v_gene: TRBV3-1/TRBV3-2
abundance: NA

CDR3nt: TGTGCCAGCTCACCGGGGACCGGGAGCTACGAGCAGTACTTC
CDR3aa: CASSPGTGSYEQYF
j_gene: TRBJ2-7
d_gene: NA
v_gene: TRBV18
abundance: NA

CDR3nt: TGTGCCACCGGAGGGGCTCCCCAAGAGACCCAGTACTTC
CDR3aa: CATGGAPQETQYF
j_gene: TRBJ2-5
d_gene: NA
v_gene: TRBV5-5
abundance: few

CDR3nt: TGTGCCAGCAGCCTTCTTCCGGGACAGGGTTCCGGGGAGCTGTTTTTT
CDR3aa: CASSLLPGQGSGELFF
j_gene: TRBJ2-2
d_gene: TRBD1
v_gene: TRBV9
abundance: NA

CDR3nt: TGTGCCAGCAGCCTTCGAGTAGTAGCGGGAGTTGGCACCGGGGAGCTGTTTTTT
CDR3aa: CASSLRVVAGVGTGELFF
j_gene: TRBJ2-2
d_gene: TRBD2
v_gene: TRBV7-2
abundance: NA

CDR3nt: TGCAGTGCTAGTATGGACAGTATCAATCAGCCCCAGCATTTT
CDR3aa: CSASMDSINQPQHF
j_gene: TRBJ1-5
d_gene: NA
v_gene: TRBV20-1
abundance: once

CDR3nt: TGTGCCAGCAGCGTTCCTAGCGGGGGGGCCACTGAGCAGTTCTTC
CDR3aa: CASSVPSGGATEQFF
j_gene: TRBJ2-1
d_gene: TRBD2
v_gene: TRBV9
abundance: NA

CDR3nt: TGTGCCAGCAGCGTAGGGACTAGCGGGAGGAAAGAGACCCAGTACTTC
CDR3aa: CASSVGTSGRKETQYF
j_gene: TRBJ2-5
d_gene: TRBD2
v_gene: TRBV9
abundance: NA

CDR3nt: TGTGCCAGCAGCAGTGGACTAGGGGGTCGGGAGACCCAGTACTTC
CDR3aa: CASSSGLGGRETQYF
j_gene: TRBJ2-5
d_gene: NA
v_gene: TRBV7-3
abundance: NA

CDR3nt: TGTGCCAGTAGTTTACCGACAGGGGGCACAAGCAATCAGCCCCAGCATTTT
CDR3aa: CASSLPTGGTSNQPQHF
j_gene: TRBJ1-5
d_gene: TRBD1
v_gene: TRBV19
abundance: NA

CDR3nt: TGTGCCAGCAGCTCTTACTTTTCACCCCTCCACTTT
CDR3aa: CASSSYFSPLHF
j_gene: TRBJ1-6
d_gene: NA
v_gene: TRBV7-6
abundance: NA

CDR3nt: TGTGCCAGCTCACCACGCCCGTTGATAGACACCATATATTTT
CDR3aa: CASSPRPLIDTIYF
j_gene: TRBJ1-3
d_gene: NA
v_gene: TRBV18
abundance: many

CDR3nt: TGTGCCAGCTCACTGAGCGTGGTCAGTGAGCAGTTCTTC
CDR3aa: CASSLSVVSEQFF
j_gene: TRBJ2-1
d_gene: NA
v_gene: TRBV18
abundance: once